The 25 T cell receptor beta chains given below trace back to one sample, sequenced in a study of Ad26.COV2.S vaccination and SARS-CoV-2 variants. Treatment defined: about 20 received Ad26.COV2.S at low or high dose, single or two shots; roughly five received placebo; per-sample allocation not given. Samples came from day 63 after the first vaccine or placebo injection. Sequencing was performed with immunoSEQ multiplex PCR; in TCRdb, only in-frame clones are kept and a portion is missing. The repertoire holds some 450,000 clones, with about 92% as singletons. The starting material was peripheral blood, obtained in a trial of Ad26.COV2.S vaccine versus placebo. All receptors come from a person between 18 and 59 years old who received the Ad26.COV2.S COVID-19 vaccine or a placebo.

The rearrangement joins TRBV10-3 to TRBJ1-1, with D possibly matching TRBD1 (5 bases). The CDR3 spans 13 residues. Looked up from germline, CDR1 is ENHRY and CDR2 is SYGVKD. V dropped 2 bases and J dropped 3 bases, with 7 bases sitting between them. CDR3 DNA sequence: TGTGCCATCAGTGAGCTCAGGGACACTGAAGCTTTCTTT. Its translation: CAISELRDTEAFF.

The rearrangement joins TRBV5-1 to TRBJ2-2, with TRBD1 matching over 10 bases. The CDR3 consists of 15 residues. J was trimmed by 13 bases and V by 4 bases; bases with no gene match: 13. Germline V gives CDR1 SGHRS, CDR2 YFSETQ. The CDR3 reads CASSPGQGRRIVLFF. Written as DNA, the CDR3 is TGCGCCAGCAGCCCGGGACAGGGGAGACGAATTGTGCTGTTTTTT.

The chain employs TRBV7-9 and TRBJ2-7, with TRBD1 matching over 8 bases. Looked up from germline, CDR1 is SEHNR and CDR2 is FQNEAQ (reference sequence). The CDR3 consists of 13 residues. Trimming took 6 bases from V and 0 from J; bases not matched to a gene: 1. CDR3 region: CASRTGDSYEQYF. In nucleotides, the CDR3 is TGTGCCAGCAGGACAGGGGACTCCTACGAGCAGTACTTC.

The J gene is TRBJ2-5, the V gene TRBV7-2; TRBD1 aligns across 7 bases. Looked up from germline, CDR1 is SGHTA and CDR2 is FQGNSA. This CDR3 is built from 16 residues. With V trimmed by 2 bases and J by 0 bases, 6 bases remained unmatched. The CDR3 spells CASSLQGVSYQETQYF. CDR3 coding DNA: TGTGCCAGCAGCTTACAGGGGGTTTCGTACCAAGAGACCCAGTACTTC. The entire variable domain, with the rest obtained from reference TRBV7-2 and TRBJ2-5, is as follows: GAGVSQSPSNKVTEKGKDVELRCDPISGHTALYWYRQSLGQGLEFLIYFQGNSAPDKSGLPSDRFSAERTGGSVSTLTIQRTQQEDSAVYLCASSLQGVSYQETQYFGPGTRLLVL.

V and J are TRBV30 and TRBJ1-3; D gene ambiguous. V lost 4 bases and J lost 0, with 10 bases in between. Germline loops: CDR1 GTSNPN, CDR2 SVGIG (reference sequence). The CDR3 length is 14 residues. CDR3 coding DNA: TGTGCCTGGAAAAGGGTTAGCTCTGGAAACACCATATATTTT. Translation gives CAWKRVSSGNTIYF.

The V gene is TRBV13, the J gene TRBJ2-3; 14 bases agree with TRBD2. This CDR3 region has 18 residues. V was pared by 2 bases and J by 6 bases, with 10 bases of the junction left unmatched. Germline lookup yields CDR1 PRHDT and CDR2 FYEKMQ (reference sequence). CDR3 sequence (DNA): TGTGCCAGCAGCTTACCGGGGACTAGCGGGAGCAGGTCGGATACGCAGTATTTT. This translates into CASSLPGTSGSRSDTQYF.

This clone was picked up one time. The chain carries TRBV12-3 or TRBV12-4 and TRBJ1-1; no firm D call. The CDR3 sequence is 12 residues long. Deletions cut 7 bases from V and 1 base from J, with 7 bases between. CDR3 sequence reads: CASIGENTEAFF. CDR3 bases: TGTGCCAGCATTGGGGAGAACACTGAAGCTTTCTTT.

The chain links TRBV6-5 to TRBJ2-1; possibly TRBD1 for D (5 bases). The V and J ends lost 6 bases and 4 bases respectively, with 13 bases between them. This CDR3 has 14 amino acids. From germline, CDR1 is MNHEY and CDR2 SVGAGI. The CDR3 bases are TGTGCCAGCAGGGGGCCGGGCTCGTACAATGAGCAGTTCTTC. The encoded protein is CASRGPGSYNEQFF.

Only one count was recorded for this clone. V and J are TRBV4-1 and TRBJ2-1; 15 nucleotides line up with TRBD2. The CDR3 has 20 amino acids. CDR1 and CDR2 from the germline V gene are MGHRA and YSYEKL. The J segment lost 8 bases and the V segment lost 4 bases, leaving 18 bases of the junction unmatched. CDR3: CASSPSRTSGRANMRHEQFF. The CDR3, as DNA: TGCGCCAGCAGCCCCTCCCGGACTAGCGGGAGGGCCAACATGAGGCATGAGCAGTTCTTC.

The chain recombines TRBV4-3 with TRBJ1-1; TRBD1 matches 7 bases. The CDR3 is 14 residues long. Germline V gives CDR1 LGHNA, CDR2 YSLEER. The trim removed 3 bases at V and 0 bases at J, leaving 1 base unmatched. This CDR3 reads CASSQGQMNTEAFF. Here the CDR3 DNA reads TGCGCCAGCAGCCAGGGACAGATGAACACTGAAGCTTTCTTT.

The CDR3 sequence: CASSSPSANEQFF. CDR3 DNA: TGTGCCAGCAGCAGCCCCAGCGCTAATGAGCAGTTCTTC. J is TRBJ2-1 and V is TRBV5-4; D uncertain. This CDR3 spans 13 amino acids. Germline loops: CDR1 SGHNT, CDR2 YYREEE (reference sequence). V was clipped by 4 bases and J by 7 bases, with 12 bases between them.

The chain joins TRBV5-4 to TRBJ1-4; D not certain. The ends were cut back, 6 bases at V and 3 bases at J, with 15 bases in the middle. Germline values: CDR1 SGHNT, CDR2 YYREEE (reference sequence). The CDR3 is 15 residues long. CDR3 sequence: CASNLGGNPNEKLFF. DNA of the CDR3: TGTGCCAGCAATTTGGGAGGGAATCCTAATGAAAAACTGTTTTTT.

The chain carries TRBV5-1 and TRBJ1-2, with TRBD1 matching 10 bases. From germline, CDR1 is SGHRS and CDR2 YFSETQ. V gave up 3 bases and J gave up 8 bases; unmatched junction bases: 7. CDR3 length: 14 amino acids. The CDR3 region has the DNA TGCGCCAGCAGCTGGGGACAGGGGTCAGAAGGCTACACCTTC. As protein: CASSWGQGSEGYTF.

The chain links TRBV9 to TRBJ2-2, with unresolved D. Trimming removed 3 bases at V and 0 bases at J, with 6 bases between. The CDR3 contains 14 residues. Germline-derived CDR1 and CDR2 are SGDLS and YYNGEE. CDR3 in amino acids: CASSDTANTGELFF. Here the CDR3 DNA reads TGTGCCAGCAGCGACACTGCGAACACCGGGGAGCTGTTTTTT.

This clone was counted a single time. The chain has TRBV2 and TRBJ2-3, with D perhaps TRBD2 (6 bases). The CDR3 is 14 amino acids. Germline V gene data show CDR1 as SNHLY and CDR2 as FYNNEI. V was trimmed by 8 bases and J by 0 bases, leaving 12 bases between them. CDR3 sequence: CASGGSVSTDTQYF. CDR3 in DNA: TGTGCCAGCGGAGGGTCGGTTAGCACAGATACGCAGTATTTT.

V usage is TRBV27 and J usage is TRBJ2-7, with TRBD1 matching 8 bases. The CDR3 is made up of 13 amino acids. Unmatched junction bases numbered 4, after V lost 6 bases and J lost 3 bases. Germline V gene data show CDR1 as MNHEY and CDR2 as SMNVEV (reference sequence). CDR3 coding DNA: TGTGCCAGCAGGAAACAGGGGGGCTACGAGCAGTACTTC. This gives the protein CASRKQGGYEQYF.

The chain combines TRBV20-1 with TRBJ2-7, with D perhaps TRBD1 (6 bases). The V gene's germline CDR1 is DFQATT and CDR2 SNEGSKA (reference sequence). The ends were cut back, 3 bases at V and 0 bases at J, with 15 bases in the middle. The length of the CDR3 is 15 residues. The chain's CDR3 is CSASLPGTHSYEQYF. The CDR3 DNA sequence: TGCAGTGCTAGTCTGCCCGGGACACACTCCTACGAGCAGTACTTC.

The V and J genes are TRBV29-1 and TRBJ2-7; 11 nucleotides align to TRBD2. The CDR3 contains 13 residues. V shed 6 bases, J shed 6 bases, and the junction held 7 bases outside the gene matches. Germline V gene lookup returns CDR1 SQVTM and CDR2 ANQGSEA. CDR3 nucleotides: TGCAGCGTGATGACTAGCGGGGCGGGCGAGCAGTACTTC. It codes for CSVMTSGAGEQYF.

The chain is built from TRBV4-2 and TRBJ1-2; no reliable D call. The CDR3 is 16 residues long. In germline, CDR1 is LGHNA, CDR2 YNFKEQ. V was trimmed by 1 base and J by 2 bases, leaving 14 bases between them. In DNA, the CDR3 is TGTGCCAGCAGCCAAGTCCCGGGAGCCTTCAACTATGGCTACACCTTC. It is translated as CASSQVPGAFNYGYTF.

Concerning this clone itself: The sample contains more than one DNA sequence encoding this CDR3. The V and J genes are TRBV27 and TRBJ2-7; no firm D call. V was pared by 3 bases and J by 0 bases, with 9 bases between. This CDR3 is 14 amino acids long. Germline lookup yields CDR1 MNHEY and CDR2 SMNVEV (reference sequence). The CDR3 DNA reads TGTGCCAGCAGTTTGGGCTTAAGCTCCTACGAGCAGTACTTC. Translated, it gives CASSLGLSSYEQYF.

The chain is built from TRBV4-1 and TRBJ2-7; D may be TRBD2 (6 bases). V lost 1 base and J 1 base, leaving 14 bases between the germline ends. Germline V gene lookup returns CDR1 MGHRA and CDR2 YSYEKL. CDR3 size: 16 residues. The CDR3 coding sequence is TGCGCCAGCAGCCAAGGGCGGGGCATGGGATCCTACGAGCAGTACTTC. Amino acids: CASSQGRGMGSYEQYF.

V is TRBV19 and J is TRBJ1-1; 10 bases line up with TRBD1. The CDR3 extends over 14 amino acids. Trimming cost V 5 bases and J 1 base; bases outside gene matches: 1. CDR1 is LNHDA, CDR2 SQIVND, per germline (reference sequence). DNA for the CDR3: TGTGCCAGTAGTTGGGACAGGGGGAACACTGAAGCTTTCTTT. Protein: CASSWDRGNTEAFF.

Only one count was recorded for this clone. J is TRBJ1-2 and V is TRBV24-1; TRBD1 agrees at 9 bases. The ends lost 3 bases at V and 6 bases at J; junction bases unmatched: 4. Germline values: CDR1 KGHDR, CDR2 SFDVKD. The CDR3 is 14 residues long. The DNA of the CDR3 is TGTGCCACCAGTGATGGGACAGGGATCGATGGCTACACCTTC. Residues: CATSDGTGIDGYTF.

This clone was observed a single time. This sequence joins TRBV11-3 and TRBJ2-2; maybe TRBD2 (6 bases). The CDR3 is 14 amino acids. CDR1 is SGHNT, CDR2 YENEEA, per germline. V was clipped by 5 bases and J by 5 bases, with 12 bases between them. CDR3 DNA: TGTGCCAGCAGCGGGGGACTTAAGACCGGGGAGCTGTTTTTT. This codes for CASSGGLKTGELFF.

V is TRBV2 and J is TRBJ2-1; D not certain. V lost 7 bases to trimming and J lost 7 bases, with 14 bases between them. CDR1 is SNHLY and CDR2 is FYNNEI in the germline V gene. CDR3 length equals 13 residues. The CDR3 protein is CASNQARQNEQFF. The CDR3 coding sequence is TGTGCCAGCAATCAGGCCAGGCAGAATGAGCAGTTCTTC.